The clone carrying this T cell receptor (beta chain) was seen more than once but under ten times. The junction departs from germline at one end; a sequencing error may be responsible. Generated by immunoSEQ multiplex PCR, the TCRdb table keeps only in-frame clones and is missing some. The table records 130,000 to 150,000 clones, around 80% of them present only once. CDR3 size: 10 residues. The V gene's germline CDR1 is MDHEN and CDR2 SYDVKM. These data belong to a study of blood T cell repertoires in COVID-19. As for the study in general: The United States, Italy and Spain provided the acute and convalescent COVID-19 samples.

The J gene is TRBJ1-2, the V gene TRBV28; no reliable D call. Specimen: peripheral blood. The TCR comes from a man aged 60 to 69 with acute or convalescent COVID-19. CDR3 coding DNA: TGTGCCAGCAGTTTAAGTACAGTGGACTTC. It codes for CASSLSTVDF.